The entry that follows covers one TCR beta chain sequence. What it binds is not known. As the method for making TCR beta libraries, quantitative 5'-RACE with molecular barcodes was used. TCRdb reprocessed the 5' RACE reads with MiXCR, giving one entry per CDR3 protein. Of approximately 550,000 distinct CDR3 sequences detected, about an eighth appear once; the ten largest clones hold about 6.8%. The data belong to a study of CD8 T cells in ankylosing spondylitis. CDR1 and CDR2 (germline): LGHDT, YNNKEL (reference sequence). The CDR3 length is 14 residues. V dropped 3 bases and J dropped 4; count of bases not matched to a gene: 4. Points from the study as a whole: Within peripheral blood, clones linked to disease were CD8+ and relatively rare. There was a TCR beta motif, made of several highly homologous variants, that appeared characteristic of ankylosing spondylitis blood. Prior work had noted some motif variants in reactive arthritis blood and synovial fluid. The clones that were linked to disease were reported to be significantly enriched in matched synovial fluid samples from ankylosing spondylitis patients.

The rearrangement uses TRBV3-1 and TRBJ1-1; 8 bases are a match to TRBD1. The sample consisted of blood, either unsorted or a sorted T cell fraction (not recorded which). The sequence derives from a male donor with ankylosing spondylitis. In DNA, the CDR3 is TGTGCCAGCAGCCACTCAGGGGGCGGCACTGAAGCTTTCTTT. It yields the protein CASSHSGGGTEAFF.